One sample yielded the 10 T cell receptor beta chains listed below, sequenced in a study of regulatory dendritic cells for organ transplantation. Libraries were prepared by immunoSEQ multiplex PCR; TCRdb keeps only in-frame clonotypes and omits some of them. This sample has fewer than 40,000 clones; around nine tenths occur once, and the top ten carry around 0.12%. The sequenced material came from naive CD8+ T cells from blood. Subset in this sample: CD45RA+ naive T cells. The receptor set was obtained from a human donor in good health.

The CDR3 nucleotides are TGTGCCAGCAGGGGACAGGCGAACACTGAAGCTTTCTTT. The encoded protein is CASRGQANTEAFF. The genes are TRBV9 and TRBJ1-1; 8 bases line up with TRBD1. The CDR3 spans 13 residues. J gave up 1 base and V 5 bases, and 1 base lay outside the gene matches. Germline assignment: CDR1 SGDLS and CDR2 YYNGEE.

The V gene is TRBV30, the J gene TRBJ2-7; 10 bases align to TRBD2. CDR1 GTSNPN and CDR2 SVGIG come from the germline V gene (reference sequence). V was clipped by 3 bases and J by 3 bases; unmatched bases: 11. The CDR3 has 16 amino acids. The CDR3: CAWRVIAGGKSYEQYF. The DNA of the CDR3 is TGTGCCTGGAGGGTAATAGCGGGGGGAAAAAGCTACGAGCAGTACTTC.

The chain has TRBV9 and TRBJ2-5, with unresolved D. Germline-derived CDR1 and CDR2 are SGDLS and YYNGEE. The CDR3 spans 13 residues. The V end was cut by 0 bases, the J end by 5 bases, with 8 bases between. The CDR3 is CASSVDRGETQYF. CDR3 nucleotide sequence: TGTGCCAGCAGCGTAGATCGTGGCGAGACCCAGTACTTC.

This clone was counted a single time. The genes are TRBV18 and TRBJ2-7; D gene ambiguous. The CDR3 covers 13 residues. Trimming removed 0 bases from V and 5 bases from J, with 8 bases in between. Per the germline V gene, CDR1 is KGHSH and CDR2 is LQKENI. Here the CDR3 DNA reads TGTGCCAGCTCACCACCAGACCGGAACGAGCAGTACTTC. It is translated as CASSPPDRNEQYF.

The chain combines TRBV11-2 with TRBJ2-1; maybe TRBD2 (6 bases). V gave up 1 base and J gave up 8 bases, with 15 bases separating them. The CDR3 covers 15 residues. CDR1 is SGHAT, CDR2 FQNNGV, per germline. The DNA of the CDR3 is TGTGCCAGCAGCTTAGTTTCCGAGGGAGGTTATGAGCAGTTCTTC. This codes for CASSLVSEGGYEQFF.

The chain links TRBV25-1 to TRBJ2-2; D call uncertain. This CDR3 has 11 residues. The V end was cut by 10 bases, the J end by 6 bases, with 9 bases between. Germline V CDR1 and CDR2: MGHDK, SYGVNS. CDR3 amino acids: CATLDAGELFF. CDR3 in DNA: TGTGCCACCCTTGACGCCGGGGAGCTGTTTTTT.

Only one count was recorded for this clone. V gene TRBV6-1 combines with J gene TRBJ2-5; 7 positions agree with TRBD2. The J segment lost 7 bases and the V segment lost 3 bases, leaving 8 bases of the junction unmatched. This CDR3 has 14 residues. Germline-derived CDR1 and CDR2 are MNHNS and SASEGT. The CDR3 spells CASSEFAGEGTQYF. The CDR3 bases are TGTGCCAGCAGTGAGTTCGCGGGGGAGGGGACCCAGTACTTC.

The gene calls are TRBV27 and TRBJ1-5; D uncertain. V was clipped by 3 bases and J by 3 bases, with 3 bases between them. Germline CDR1 and CDR2: MNHEY and SMNVEV (reference sequence). The CDR3 consists of 12 residues. The CDR3 spells CASSFHNQPQHF. In DNA, the CDR3 is TGTGCCAGCAGTTTTCACAATCAGCCCCAGCATTTT.

The chain has TRBV5-1 and TRBJ1-1, with a tentative D call TRBD1 (5 bases). Looked up from germline, CDR1 is SGHRS and CDR2 is YFSETQ. With 0 bases removed from V and 4 bases from J, the gap between germline ends came to 13 bases. This CDR3 has 15 residues. CDR3 residues: CASSLVMGGGTEAFF. The DNA for the CDR3 is TGCGCCAGCAGCTTGGTAATGGGGGGAGGCACTGAAGCTTTCTTT.

This clone was detected a few times. V gene TRBV6-5 combines with J gene TRBJ1-2, with D tentatively TRBD1 (6 bases). The V end was cut by 0 bases, the J end by 8 bases, with 13 bases between. CDR1 is MNHEY, CDR2 SVGAGI, per germline. CDR3 length equals 14 residues. The CDR3: CASSYSTQGNGYTF. The DNA for the CDR3 is TGTGCCAGCAGTTACTCGACCCAGGGGAACGGCTACACCTTC.